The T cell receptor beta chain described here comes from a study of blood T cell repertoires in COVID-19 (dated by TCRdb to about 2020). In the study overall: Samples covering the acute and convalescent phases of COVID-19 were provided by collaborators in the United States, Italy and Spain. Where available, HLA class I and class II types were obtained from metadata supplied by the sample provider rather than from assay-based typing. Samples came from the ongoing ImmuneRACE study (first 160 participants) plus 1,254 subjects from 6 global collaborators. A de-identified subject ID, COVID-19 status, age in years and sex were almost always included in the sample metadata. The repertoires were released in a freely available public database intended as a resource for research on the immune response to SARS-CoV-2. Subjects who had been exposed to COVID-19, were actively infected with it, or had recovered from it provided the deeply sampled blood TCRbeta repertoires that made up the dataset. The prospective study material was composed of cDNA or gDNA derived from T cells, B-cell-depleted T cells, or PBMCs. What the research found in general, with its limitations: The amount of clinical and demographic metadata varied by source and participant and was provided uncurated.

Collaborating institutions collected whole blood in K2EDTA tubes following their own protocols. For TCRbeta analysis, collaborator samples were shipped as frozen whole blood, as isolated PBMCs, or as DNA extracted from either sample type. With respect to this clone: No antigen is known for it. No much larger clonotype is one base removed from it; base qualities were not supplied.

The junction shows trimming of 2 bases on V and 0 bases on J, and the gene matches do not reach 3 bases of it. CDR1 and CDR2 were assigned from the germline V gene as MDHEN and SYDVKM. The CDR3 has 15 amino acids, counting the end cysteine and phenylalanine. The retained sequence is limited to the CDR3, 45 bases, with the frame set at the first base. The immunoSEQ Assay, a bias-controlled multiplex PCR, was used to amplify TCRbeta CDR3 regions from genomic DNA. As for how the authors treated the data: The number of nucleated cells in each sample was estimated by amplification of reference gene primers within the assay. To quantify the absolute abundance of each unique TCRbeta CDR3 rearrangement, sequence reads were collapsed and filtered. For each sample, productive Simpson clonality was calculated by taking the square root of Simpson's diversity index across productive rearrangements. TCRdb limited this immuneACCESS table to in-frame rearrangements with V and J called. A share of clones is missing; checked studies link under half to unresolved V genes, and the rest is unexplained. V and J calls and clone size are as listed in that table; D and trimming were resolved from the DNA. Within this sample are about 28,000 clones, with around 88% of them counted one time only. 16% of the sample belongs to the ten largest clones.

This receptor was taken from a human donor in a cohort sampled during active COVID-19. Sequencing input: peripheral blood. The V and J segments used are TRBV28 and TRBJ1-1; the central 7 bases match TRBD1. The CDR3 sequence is CASSLGDRMNTEAFF. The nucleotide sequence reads TGTGCCAGCAGTTTAGGGGACAGAATGAACACTGAAGCTTTCTTT.